This TCR beta chain was captured by sequencing in a study of T cells in Graves' hyperthyroidism and ophthalmopathy. Germline V CDR1 and CDR2: MNHEY, SMNVEV (reference sequence). The CDR3 is made up of 13 amino acids. Trimming cost V 6 bases and J 10 bases; bases outside gene matches: 11. Source material for PBMCs was more than 9.5 ml fresh peripheral blood. As to this clonotype: A much larger clone lies a single base off, so this may be a read error.

RNA transcripts served as the template for amplifying TCR beta CDR3 regions. Carried out on the TCR CDR3, a first-round RT-PCR used the HTBI primer set. One entry per CDR3 protein, called by TCRdb with MiXCR from the multiplex PCR reads. The table shows some 600,000 distinct CDR3 sequences, with approximately 13% occurring only once. Sequencing used blood. This chain links TRBV27 with TRBJ1-2, with 7 bases aligning to TRBD1. This TCR came from a woman in her thirties with Graves' hyperthyroidism that later progressed to Graves' ophthalmopathy. This CDR3 reads CASRPGGLNAYTF. CDR3 sequence (DNA): TGTGCCAGCAGACCAGGGGGACTAAATGCCTACACCTTC.